Each of the 26 T cell receptor beta chains below was sequenced from the same sample in a study of blood T cell repertoires in COVID-19. TCRdb keeps only in-frame clones here, not all; method: immunoSEQ multiplex PCR. In the table there are roughly 360,000 clones, 81% of which are singletons. Sequencing was carried out using peripheral blood. These receptors were taken from a human donor with acute or convalescent COVID-19. The donor label of this sample is uncertain.

This chain links TRBV5-6 with TRBJ1-1, with TRBD1 matching over 8 bases. The CDR3 has 15 amino acids. V dropped 3 bases and J dropped 1; count of bases not matched to a gene: 5. From germline, CDR1 is SGHDT and CDR2 YYEEEE. The CDR3 reads CASSYAGTGNTEAFF. The CDR3 DNA reads as TGTGCCAGCAGCTATGCCGGGACAGGGAACACTGAAGCTTTCTTT.

This sequence joins TRBV2 and TRBJ1-5; 8 positions agree with TRBD1. The CDR3 is made up of 13 amino acids. V shed 9 bases and J 2 bases; nucleotides not matched to a gene: 3. Looked up from germline, CDR1 is SNHLY and CDR2 is FYNNEI. CDR3 region: CASQDRGNQPQHF. The CDR3 nucleotides read TGTGCCAGTCAGGACAGGGGCAATCAGCCCCAGCATTTT. Together with reference TRBV2 and TRBJ1-5, the CDR3 gives the full variable domain: EPEVTQTPSHQVTQMGQEVILRCVPISNHLYFYWYRQILGQKVEFLVSFYNNEISEKSEIFDDQFSVERPDGSNFTLKIRSTKLEDSAMYFCASQDRGNQPQHFGDGTRLSIL.

The genes are TRBV28 and TRBJ1-2; maybe TRBD1 (6 bases). In germline, CDR1 is MDHEN, CDR2 SYDVKM. The CDR3 has 12 residues. The V end lost 3 bases, the J end lost 11 bases, and 13 bases lay between the germline ends. DNA for the CDR3: TGTGCCAGCAGTTTCCACGGACAGCGGTACACCTTC. Its translation is CASSFHGQRYTF.

This clone was seen a single time. The chain joins TRBV18 to TRBJ2-7; D perhaps matches TRBD1 (6 bases). From germline, CDR1 is KGHSH and CDR2 LQKENI. The CDR3 covers 14 residues. V gave up 4 bases and J gave up 7 bases, with 17 bases separating them. CDR3 sequence reads: CASSLQHSRGEQYF. DNA of the CDR3: TGTGCCAGCTCACTCCAGCACAGTAGGGGGGAGCAGTACTTC.

This clone was seen a few times. The chain recombines TRBV25-1 with TRBJ1-2, with 7 positions matching TRBD1. The germline gives CDR1 MGHDK, CDR2 SYGVNS. Trimming removed 2 bases from V and 4 bases from J; junction bases left unmatched: 4. This CDR3 is built from 14 residues. In DNA form, the CDR3 reads TGTGCCAGCAGTGAACCGGACAGGCCCTATGGCTACACCTTC. Translated, it gives CASSEPDRPYGYTF.

The chain links TRBV3-1 (or the pseudogene TRBV3-2) to TRBJ2-2; TRBD2 agrees at 10 bases. Germline lookup yields CDR1 LGHDT and CDR2 YNNKEL (reference sequence). The trim removed 5 bases at V and 4 bases at J, leaving 16 bases unmatched. This CDR3 spans 19 amino acids. The CDR3 sequence: CASSLTGPSGRQGTGELFF. In DNA, the CDR3 is TGTGCCAGCAGCTTGACAGGGCCTAGCGGGAGACAGGGCACCGGGGAGCTGTTTTTT.

The rearrangement links TRBV6-6 to TRBJ1-2; D gene uncertain. V lost 0 bases and J 2 bases, leaving 13 bases between the germline ends. The length of the CDR3 is 16 residues. Germline V gives CDR1 MNHNY, CDR2 SVGAGI (reference sequence). CDR3 residues: CASSYSIDQANYGYTF. The DNA of the CDR3 is TGTGCCAGCAGTTACTCGATAGATCAGGCCAACTATGGCTACACCTTC.

The gene calls are TRBV24-1 and TRBJ1-2; 7 bases match TRBD1. This CDR3 region has 18 residues. Germline V gene sequence: CDR1 KGHDR, CDR2 SFDVKD. Trimming took 3 bases from V and 5 from J; bases not matched to a gene: 17. CDR3 region: CATSDPDHGTANGYGYTF. Here the CDR3 DNA reads TGTGCCACCAGTGATCCAGATCACGGGACAGCAAATGGATATGGCTACACCTTC.

A single count supports this clone. This rearrangement joins TRBV28 to TRBJ2-3; perhaps TRBD2 as D (5 bases). With 1 base removed from V and 0 bases from J, the gap between germline ends came to 8 bases. The V gene's germline CDR1 is MDHEN and CDR2 SYDVKM. CDR3 length: 15 residues. The CDR3 bases are TGTGCCAGCAGTTTATCCGGGGTTAGCACAGATACGCAGTATTTT. Translated, it gives CASSLSGVSTDTQYF.

As DNA, the CDR3 is TGTGCCAGCAGTGAAGCGCTTGGAGACAGGGTGGAGCAGTACTTC. This gives the protein CASSEALGDRVEQYF. The chain links TRBV6-1 to TRBJ2-7; 7 nucleotides match TRBD1. V shed 0 bases and J 7 bases; nucleotides not matched to a gene: 9. The CDR3 spans 15 residues. Germline CDR1 and CDR2: MNHNS and SASEGT.

The CDR3: CASSYGGAGGELFF. The CDR3 DNA sequence: TGTGCCAGCAGTTACGGAGGGGCCGGCGGGGAGCTGTTTTTT. The chain combines TRBV6-5 with TRBJ2-2; maybe TRBD2 (6 bases). This CDR3 contains 14 residues. V lost 2 bases, J lost 7 bases, and 11 bases lay in between. Germline lookup yields CDR1 MNHEY and CDR2 SVGAGI.

V gene TRBV24-1 combines with J gene TRBJ2-5, with 10 bases fitting TRBD1. CDR3 length equals 14 residues. With V trimmed by 4 bases and J by 9 bases, 7 bases remained unmatched. Germline V gives CDR1 KGHDR, CDR2 SFDVKD. CDR3 amino acids: CATSEGGQGTAQYF. The CDR3 coding sequence is TGTGCCACCAGTGAGGGGGGACAGGGGACGGCCCAGTACTTC.

The V call is TRBV3-1 (or the pseudogene TRBV3-2), the J call TRBJ2-2, with 7 bases matching TRBD2. The CDR3 consists of 15 residues. Germline V gene sequence: CDR1 LGHDT, CDR2 YNNKEL (reference sequence). Unmatched junction bases numbered 8, after V lost 5 bases and J lost 5 bases. In DNA, the CDR3 is TGTGCCAGCAGCTGGACTAGTAGGTGGACCGGGGAGCTGTTTTTT. Translation gives CASSWTSRWTGELFF.

V gene TRBV15 combines with J gene TRBJ2-4; D may be TRBD2 (7 bases). The ends were cut back, 5 bases at V and 5 bases at J, with 16 bases in the middle. The CDR3 sequence is 15 residues long. Germline V gene data show CDR1 as LNHNV and CDR2 as YYDKDF (reference sequence). In DNA, the CDR3 is TGTGCCACCAGCCCGGGGGGCAGGGTCCAAAACATTCAGTACTTC. Encoded protein: CATSPGGRVQNIQYF.

The V and J genes are TRBV25-1 and TRBJ1-5; weak D call: TRBD1 (5 bases). Per germline, CDR1 MGHDK and CDR2 SYGVNS. The V end was cut by 4 bases, the J end by 1 base, with 8 bases between. The CDR3 sequence is 14 residues long. CDR3 region: CASSGQLSNQPQHF. The CDR3 DNA reads as TGTGCCAGCAGTGGACAGTTAAGCAATCAGCCCCAGCATTTT.

This clone showed up just once. V gene TRBV4-2 combines with J gene TRBJ2-3; tentatively, D is TRBD2 (6 bases). Trimming took 0 bases from V and 2 from J, leaving 15 bases between them. The CDR3 contains 17 residues. Germline values: CDR1 LGHNA, CDR2 YNFKEQ. CDR3 region: CASSQESGGTFTDTQYF. As DNA, the CDR3 is TGTGCCAGCAGCCAAGAGTCTGGAGGGACCTTCACAGATACGCAGTATTTT.

The rearrangement uses TRBV12-3 or TRBV12-4 and TRBJ2-1; possible D gene TRBD2, 5 bases. The CDR3 loop spans 11 amino acids. V dropped 7 bases and J dropped 8 bases, with 9 bases sitting between them. DNA of the CDR3: TGTGCCAGCACCTCGAGGGATGAGCAGTTCTTC. Translating gives CASTSRDEQFF.

The V and J genes are TRBV25-1 and TRBJ1-1; the D gene is possibly TRBD1 (5 bases). CDR3 length: 13 amino acids. Germline CDR1 MGHDK, CDR2 SYGVNS. V dropped 4 bases and J dropped 4 bases, with 10 bases sitting between them. The CDR3 nucleotides are TGTGCCAGCAGTGTCCGACAGAGCACTGAAGCTTTCTTT. Translation gives CASSVRQSTEAFF.

The rearrangement joins TRBV19 to TRBJ2-2; 7 bases agree with TRBD2. CDR3 size: 14 residues. Trimming cost V 5 bases and J 0 bases; bases outside gene matches: 0. The germline CDR1 and CDR2 sequences are LNHDA and SQIVND (reference sequence). CDR3 residues: CASSRGANTGELFF. The CDR3 DNA is TGTGCCAGTAGTCGGGGGGCGAACACCGGGGAGCTGTTTTTT. The variable domain in full, completed from reference TRBV19 and TRBJ2-2, reads DGGITQSPKYLFRKEGQNVTLSCEQNLNHDAMYWYRQDPGQGLRLIYYSQIVNDFQKGDIAEGYSVSREKKESFPLTVTSAQKNPTAFYLCASSRGANTGELFFGEGSRLTVL.

The genes are TRBV30 and TRBJ1-3; D is uncertain. The CDR3 spans 13 residues. CDR1 GTSNPN and CDR2 SVGIG come from the germline V gene (reference sequence). Trimming cost V 5 bases and J 0 bases, with 8 bases left between them. The CDR3 here is CAWDPSSGNTIYF. CDR3 nucleotides: TGTGCCTGGGACCCCAGCTCTGGAAACACCATATATTTT. Drawing the rest from reference TRBV30 and TRBJ1-3, the complete variable domain is SQTIHQWPATLVQPVGSPLSLECTVEGTSNPNLYWYRQAAGRGLQLLFYSVGIGQISSEVPQNLSASRPQDRQFILSSKKLLLSDSGFYLCAWDPSSGNTIYFGEGSWLTVV.

Concerning this clone: The same CDR3 also results from other DNA sequences found in this sample. The V gene is TRBV5-1, the J gene TRBJ1-3; 7 positions agree with TRBD1. The CDR3 runs 15 residues. CDR1 and CDR2 (germline): SGHRS, YFSETQ. V lost 0 bases and J lost 2; bases outside the gene matches: 2. CDR3 nucleotides: TGCGCCAGCAGCTTGGCGACAGGGCCTGGAAACACCATATATTTT. Its translation: CASSLATGPGNTIYF.

This chain joins TRBV3-1 (or the pseudogene TRBV3-2) and TRBJ1-1; 12 bases fit TRBD1. CDR1 and CDR2 from the germline V gene are LGHDT and YNNKEL (reference sequence). There are 21 residues in the CDR3. V was pared by 4 bases and J by 4 bases, with 22 bases of the junction left unmatched. This chain's CDR3 is CASSPHRLPGQGARWGTEAFF. The CDR3 DNA sequence: TGTGCCAGCAGCCCCCATAGACTACCGGGACAGGGGGCCCGGTGGGGCACTGAAGCTTTCTTT.

The chain has TRBV15 and TRBJ2-5, with D possibly being TRBD1 (6 bases). This CDR3 spans 18 amino acids. The V end lost 5 bases, the J end lost 1 base, and 23 bases lay between the germline ends. Germline CDR1 LNHNV, CDR2 YYDKDF (reference sequence). CDR3 amino acids: CATSAQPFRDTTQETQYF. CDR3 DNA: TGTGCCACCAGCGCACAACCATTCCGGGACACCACCCAAGAGACCCAGTACTTC.

The chain is built from TRBV6-5 and TRBJ2-1, with TRBD1 as a possible D gene (6 bases). V was pared by 0 bases and J by 7 bases, with 13 bases between. CDR1 and CDR2 from the germline V gene are MNHEY and SVGAGI. The CDR3 contains 15 residues. DNA of the CDR3: TGTGCCAGCAGTTACTCGACGACAGGTCTGAATGAGCAGTTCTTC. Translating gives CASSYSTTGLNEQFF.

Here the CDR3 DNA reads TGTGCCAGCAGTGAAATTCTGCAGGGGGCAGGAAGTTTCTTC. Its translation is CASSEILQGAGSFF. The chain couples TRBV2 to TRBJ2-1; TRBD1 matches at 8 bases. The CDR3 is 14 amino acids. Germline CDR1 SNHLY, CDR2 FYNNEI. J gave up 16 bases and V 2 bases, and 13 bases lay outside the gene matches. Complete variable domain (other parts from reference TRBV2 and TRBJ2-1): EPEVTQTPSHQVTQMGQEVILRCVPISNHLYFYWYRQILGQKVEFLVSFYNNEISEKSEIFDDQFSVERPDGSNFTLKIRSTKLEDSAMYFCASSEILQGAGSFFGPGTRLTVL.

This chain links TRBV7-6 with TRBJ2-1, with 8 bases identical to TRBD1. Germline-derived CDR1 and CDR2 are SGHVS and FNYEAQ. V shed 1 base and J 1 base; nucleotides not matched to a gene: 3. The CDR3 is 16 residues long. The chain's CDR3 is CASSLGTGKSYNEQFF. As DNA, the CDR3 is TGTGCCAGCAGCTTAGGGACAGGGAAATCCTACAATGAGCAGTTCTTC.